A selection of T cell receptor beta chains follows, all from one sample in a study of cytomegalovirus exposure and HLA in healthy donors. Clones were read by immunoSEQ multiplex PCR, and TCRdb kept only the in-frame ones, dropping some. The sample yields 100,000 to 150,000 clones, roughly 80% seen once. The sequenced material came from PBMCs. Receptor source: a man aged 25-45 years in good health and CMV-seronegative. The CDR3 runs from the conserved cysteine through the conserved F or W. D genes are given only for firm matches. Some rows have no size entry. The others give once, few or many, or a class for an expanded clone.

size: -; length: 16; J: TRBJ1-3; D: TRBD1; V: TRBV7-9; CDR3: CASSHAGQGSGNTIYF; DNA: TGTGCCAGCAGTCATGCGGGACAGGGCTCTGGAAACACCATATATTTT
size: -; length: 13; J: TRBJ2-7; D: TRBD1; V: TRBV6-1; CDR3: CASSADRGGEQYF; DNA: TGTGCCAGCAGTGCCGACAGGGGTGGCGAGCAGTACTTC
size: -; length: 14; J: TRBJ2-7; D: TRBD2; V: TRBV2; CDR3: CASGGLAGLREQYF; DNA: TGTGCCAGTGGAGGACTAGCGGGATTGCGGGAGCAGTACTTC
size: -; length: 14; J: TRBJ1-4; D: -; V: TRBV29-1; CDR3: CSVQLGLTNEKLFF; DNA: TGCAGCGTTCAGTTGGGGCTAACTAATGAAAAACTGTTTTTT
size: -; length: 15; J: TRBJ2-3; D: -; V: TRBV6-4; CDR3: CASSDSSGGADTQYF; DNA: TGTGCCAGCAGTGACTCTAGTGGGGGGGCTGATACGCAGTATTTT
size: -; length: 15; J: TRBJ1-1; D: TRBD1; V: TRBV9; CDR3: CASSVAGQGPPEAFF; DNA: TGTGCCAGCAGCGTAGCGGGACAGGGGCCGCCGGAAGCTTTCTTT
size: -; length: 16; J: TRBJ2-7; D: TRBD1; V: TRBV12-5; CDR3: CASGLNGGQGPYEQYF; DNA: TGTGCTAGTGGTTTGAATGGAGGACAGGGCCCCTACGAGCAGTACTTC
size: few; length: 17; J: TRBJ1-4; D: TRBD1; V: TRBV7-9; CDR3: CASSAGQGAATNEKLFF; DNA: TGTGCCAGCAGCGCCGGACAGGGGGCTGCAACTAATGAAAAACTGTTTTTT
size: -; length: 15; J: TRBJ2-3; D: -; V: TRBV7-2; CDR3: CASSLDGGQADTQYF; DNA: TGTGCCAGCAGCTTAGACGGGGGGCAAGCAGATACGCAGTATTTT
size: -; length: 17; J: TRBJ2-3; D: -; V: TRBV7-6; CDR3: CASSLEGSSRLTDTQYF; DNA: TGTGCCAGCAGCTTAGAGGGGTCCTCCCGCCTCACAGATACGCAGTATTTT
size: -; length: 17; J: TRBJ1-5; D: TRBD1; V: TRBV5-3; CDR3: CARSLARQGVSNQPQHF; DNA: TGTGCCAGAAGCCTGGCCAGACAGGGAGTAAGCAATCAGCCCCAGCATTTT
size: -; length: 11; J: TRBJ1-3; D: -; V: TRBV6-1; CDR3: CASRVGGTIYF; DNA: TGTGCCAGCAGGGTAGGGGGAACCATATATTTT
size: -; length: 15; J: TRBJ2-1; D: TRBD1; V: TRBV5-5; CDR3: CASSLLSSGGNEQFF; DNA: TGTGCCAGCAGCTTGCTCTCCTCAGGGGGCAATGAGCAGTTCTTC
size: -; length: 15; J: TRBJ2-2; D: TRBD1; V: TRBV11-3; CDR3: CASSLGDRGTGELFF; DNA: TGTGCCAGCAGCTTAGGGGACAGGGGCACCGGGGAGCTGTTTTTT
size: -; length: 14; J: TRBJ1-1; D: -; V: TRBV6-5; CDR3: CASSFSGQNTEAFF; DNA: TGTGCCAGCAGTTTCAGTGGACAGAACACTGAAGCTTTCTTT
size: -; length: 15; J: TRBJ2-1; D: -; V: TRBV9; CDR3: CASSVDRVPYNEQFF; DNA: TGTGCCAGCAGCGTAGACAGGGTCCCTTACAATGAGCAGTTCTTC
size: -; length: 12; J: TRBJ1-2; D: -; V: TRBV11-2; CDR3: CASSLESRGYTF; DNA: TGTGCCAGCAGCTTAGAAAGCCGCGGCTACACCTTC
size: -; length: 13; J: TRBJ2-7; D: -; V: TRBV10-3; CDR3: CAIRAGWRDEQYF; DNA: TGTGCCATCAGAGCAGGGTGGAGGGACGAGCAGTACTTC